This TCR beta chain was retrieved from a study of blood T cells in healthy people across ages. Germline lookup yields CDR1 LGHNA and CDR2 YNFKEQ. With 3 bases clipped from V and 1 base from J, the junction kept 14 bases outside the gene matches. This CDR3 is 18 amino acids long. As to this clonotype: Its antigen remains unidentified.

The study, taken as a whole, reports: A strong correlation between TCR beta diversity and naive T cell percentage was seen. One million T cells yielded diversity estimates that were considered underestimates.

For the second PCR, which ran for about 7 to 12 cycles, a sample-barcoded 5' primer and a J-beta primer mix were used. A single record per CDR3 protein comes from TCRdb applying MiXCR to the 5' RACE reads. Of approximately 850,000 distinct CDR3 sequences in the sample, about 62% were seen once. The sequence came from a man aged 30 to 39 in good health. The gene calls are TRBV4-2 and TRBJ2-5, with TRBD2 matching 7 bases. Sequencing input: blood. The CDR3 nucleotides read TGTGCCAGCAGCCATATCCCCTACGGTAGCGGGCCCCAAGAGACCCAGTACTTC. Protein product: CASSHIPYGSGPQETQYF.